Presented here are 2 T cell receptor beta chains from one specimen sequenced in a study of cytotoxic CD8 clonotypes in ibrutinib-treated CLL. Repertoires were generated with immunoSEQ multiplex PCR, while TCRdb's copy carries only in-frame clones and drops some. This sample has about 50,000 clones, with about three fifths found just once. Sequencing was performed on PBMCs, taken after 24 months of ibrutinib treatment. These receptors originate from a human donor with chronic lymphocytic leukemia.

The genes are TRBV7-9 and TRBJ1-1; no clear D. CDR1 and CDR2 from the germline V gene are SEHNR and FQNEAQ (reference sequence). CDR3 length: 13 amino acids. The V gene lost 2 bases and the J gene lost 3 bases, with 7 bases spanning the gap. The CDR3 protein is CASSLSAYTEAFF. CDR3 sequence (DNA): TGTGCCAGCAGCTTATCGGCCTACACTGAAGCTTTCTTT.

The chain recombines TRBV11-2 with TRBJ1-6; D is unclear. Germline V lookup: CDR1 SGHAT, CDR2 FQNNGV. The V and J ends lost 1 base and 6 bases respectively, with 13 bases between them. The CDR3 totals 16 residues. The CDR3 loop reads CASSLVPRTSNSPLHF. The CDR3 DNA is TGTGCCAGCAGCTTAGTTCCTAGAACGTCTAATTCACCCCTCCACTTT.